These 32 T cell receptor beta chains were all obtained from the same sample, sequenced in a study of T cell responses to AZD1222 COVID-19 vaccine. Clones were read by immunoSEQ multiplex PCR, and TCRdb kept only the in-frame ones, dropping some. The sample has more than 85,000 clones, around 90% seen once; the top ten hold roughly 15%. The sequencing here drew on peripheral blood, taken on day 0 of AZD1222 vaccination. These receptors were collected from an adult in good health.

This clone was seen once. The chain has TRBV2 and TRBJ1-1, with D possibly matching TRBD1 (5 bases). Looked up from germline, CDR1 is SNHLY and CDR2 is FYNNEI. The CDR3 extends over 13 amino acids. V was pared by 6 bases and J by 10 bases, with 18 bases between. The chain's CDR3 is CASSETGDQRAFF. In DNA, the CDR3 is TGTGCCAGCAGCGAAACGGGGGACCAGAGAGCTTTCTTT.

The V gene is TRBV30, the J gene TRBJ2-6; no reliable D call. The CDR3 length is 11 residues. V was clipped by 2 bases and J by 5 bases, with 1 base between them. Germline CDR1 is GTSNPN and CDR2 is SVGIG (reference sequence). In DNA, the CDR3 is TGTGCCTGGAGTTGGGCCAACGTCCTGACTTTC. It codes for CAWSWANVLTF.

The chain employs TRBV6-1 and TRBJ1-5, with no clear D. The V and J ends lost 3 bases and 0 bases respectively, with 12 bases between them. The germline gives CDR1 MNHNS, CDR2 SASEGT. This CDR3 comprises 16 residues. The CDR3 sequence is CASSEGEGYSNQPQHF. CDR3 DNA sequence: TGTGCCAGCAGTGAGGGAGAGGGTTATAGCAATCAGCCCCAGCATTTT.

The chain employs TRBV27 and TRBJ1-1, with a tentative D call TRBD1 (5 bases). CDR1 is MNHEY, CDR2 SMNVEV, per germline (reference sequence). The CDR3 spans 13 residues. V lost 8 bases to trimming and J lost 9 bases, with 19 bases between them. CDR3 DNA sequence: TGTGCCAGCTTAGGGTCGGGGGACCTGAAAGCTTTCTTT. Protein: CASLGSGDLKAFF.

This sequence joins TRBV4-2 and TRBJ1-2; D perhaps matches TRBD1 (5 bases). V lost 2 bases and J 3 bases, leaving 10 bases between the germline ends. The CDR3 totals 14 residues. CDR1 is LGHNA and CDR2 is YNFKEQ in the germline V gene. CDR3 DNA: TGTGCCAGCAGCCAAAGACGGGGCGACTATGGCTACACCTTC. Its protein product is CASSQRRGDYGYTF.

This chain joins TRBV7-9 and TRBJ1-2, with D unclear. The V gene lost 0 bases and the J gene lost 6 bases, with 11 bases spanning the gap. Per the germline V gene, CDR1 is SEHNR and CDR2 is FQNEAQ (reference sequence). The CDR3 spans 14 residues. The CDR3 DNA is TGTGCCAGCAGCTTAGCCGAAGTAGGGAATGGCTACACCTTC. Translating it yields CASSLAEVGNGYTF.

The J gene is TRBJ2-7, the V gene TRBV4-1; D might be TRBD2 (6 bases). This CDR3 region has 16 residues. Germline loops: CDR1 MGHRA, CDR2 YSYEKL. V was clipped by 0 bases and J by 3 bases, with 15 bases between them. CDR3 DNA: TGCGCCAGCAGCCAAGATGGATTTGCGGGAATCTACGAGCAGTACTTC. This gives the protein CASSQDGFAGIYEQYF.

V and J are TRBV6-5 and TRBJ2-7; the D gene is possibly TRBD1 (6 bases). The V and J ends lost 6 bases and 2 bases respectively, with 14 bases between them. Per germline, CDR1 MNHEY and CDR2 SVGAGI. CDR3 length: 14 amino acids. CDR3 coding DNA: TGTGCCAGCAGAGGGACACTTCCTACCTACGAGCAGTACTTC. Protein product: CASRGTLPTYEQYF.

This chain joins TRBV18 and TRBJ1-2, with 7 bases aligning to TRBD1. Per the germline V gene, CDR1 is KGHSH and CDR2 is LQKENI. The CDR3 spans 13 residues. V was clipped by 2 bases and J by 8 bases; unmatched bases: 5. The CDR3 loop is CASSPETGKGYTF. In nucleotides, the CDR3 is TGTGCCAGCTCACCAGAGACAGGGAAAGGCTACACCTTC.

This clone was found once. DNA for the CDR3: TGCGCCAGCAGTGAACAGGGGATTGAGACCCAGTACTTC. Protein sequence: CASSEQGIETQYF. The genes are TRBV10-2 and TRBJ2-5; 7 nucleotides match TRBD1. J gave up 5 bases and V 3 bases, and 3 bases lay outside the gene matches. The CDR3 contains 13 residues. From germline, CDR1 is WSHSY and CDR2 SAAADI.

The V and J genes are TRBV3-1 (or the pseudogene TRBV3-2) and TRBJ2-2; D perhaps matches TRBD2 (6 bases). The germline V gene encodes CDR1 LGHDT and CDR2 YNNKEL (reference sequence). The CDR3 runs 19 residues. V was clipped by 0 bases and J by 0 bases, with 17 bases between them. CDR3 sequence (DNA): TGTGCCAGCAGCCAAGATGGTCCCCCTAGCGCGTCGAACACCGGGGAGCTGTTTTTT. This gives the protein CASSQDGPPSASNTGELFF.

This sequence joins TRBV19 and TRBJ1-2; D is ambiguous. The CDR3 covers 15 residues. Trimming shortened V by 6 bases and J by 1 base, and 15 bases separated the two germline ends. Germline CDR1 LNHDA, CDR2 SQIVND (reference sequence). In DNA, the CDR3 is TGTGCCAGTAGACAGACGGCGGGGAGTAACTATGGCTACACCTTC. Protein: CASRQTAGSNYGYTF.

CDR3 loop: CASSIGRNRGGTEPQHF. The CDR3, as DNA: TGTGCCAGTAGTATTGGGCGGAACAGGGGAGGGACGGAGCCCCAGCATTTT. The chain employs TRBV19 and TRBJ1-5; TRBD1 matches at 7 bases. Germline V lookup: CDR1 LNHDA, CDR2 SQIVND (reference sequence). J was trimmed by 8 bases and V by 3 bases; bases with no gene match: 16. This CDR3 has 17 residues.

The chain couples TRBV7-2 to TRBJ1-4; 8 bases align to TRBD1. Losses at the gene ends were 4 bases for V and 4 bases for J; bases not matched to a gene: 5. CDR1 is SGHTA, CDR2 FQGNSA, per germline. The CDR3 extends over 15 amino acids. The CDR3 nucleotides read TGTGCCAGCAGCTCGCGGACAGGGTTTAATGAAAAACTGTTTTTT. Translation gives CASSSRTGFNEKLFF.

On this clone: The junction departs from germline at one end; a sequencing error may be responsible. As DNA, the CDR3 is TGTGCCAGCAGTGAATACGGTCTCTACGGGCAGTACTTC. Amino acid sequence: CASSEYGLYGQYF. The V call is TRBV2, the J call TRBJ2-7; no clear D gene. CDR1 and CDR2 (germline): SNHLY, FYNNEI. The length of the CDR3 is 13 residues.

This chain joins TRBV27 and TRBJ2-1; 15 nucleotides align to TRBD2. CDR3 length: 18 amino acids. V gave up 4 bases and J gave up 4 bases; unmatched junction bases: 8. Germline CDR1 is MNHEY and CDR2 is SMNVEV (reference sequence). DNA for the CDR3: TGTGCCAGCAGTTCTTACGGACTAGCGGGAGGGATATACAATGAGCAGTTCTTC. Its protein product is CASSSYGLAGGIYNEQFF.

The chain is built from TRBV5-6 and TRBJ1-2; possible D gene TRBD1, 6 bases. Between the trimmed V and J ends, which lost 5 bases and 0 bases, there was a span of 17 bases. The germline V gene encodes CDR1 SGHDT and CDR2 YYEEEE. This CDR3 has 16 amino acids. CDR3 sequence reads: CASRRVVGGANYGYTF. The CDR3 DNA follows: TGTGCCAGCAGGAGAGTTGTCGGGGGCGCTAACTATGGCTACACCTTC.

The chain joins TRBV18 to TRBJ2-2; D gene ambiguous. The CDR3 has 13 amino acids. Per the germline V gene, CDR1 is KGHSH and CDR2 is LQKENI. The germline V and J ends were trimmed by 2 bases and 7 bases, with 8 bases remaining between them. The CDR3 DNA follows: TGTGCCAGCTCACCAGGACGAGTCGGGGAGCTGTTTTTT. Residues: CASSPGRVGELFF.

The J gene is TRBJ2-7, the V gene TRBV9; 10 nucleotides agree with TRBD1. Per the germline V gene, CDR1 is SGDLS and CDR2 is YYNGEE. After removal of 0 bases from V and 6 bases from J, the junction contained 6 bases not matched to a gene. CDR3 size: 15 residues. In nucleotides, the CDR3 is TGTGCCAGCAGCGTAGAGTGGGGGACAGGGGTCGAGCAGTACTTC. Its protein product is CASSVEWGTGVEQYF. The whole variable domain, remainder taken from reference TRBV9 and TRBJ2-7, is DSGVTQTPKHLITATGQRVTLRCSPRSGDLSVYWYQQSLDQGLQFLIQYYNGEERAKGNILERFSAQQFPDLHSELNLSSLELGDSALYFCASSVEWGTGVEQYFGPGTRLTVT.

The chain joins TRBV9 to TRBJ2-1, with 12 bases lining up with TRBD2. Per germline, CDR1 SGDLS and CDR2 YYNGEE. Germline trimming cut 4 bases from V and 5 bases from J; bases unmatched to any gene: 1. The CDR3 has 14 residues. CDR3 nucleotide sequence: TGTGCCAGCAGCAGACTAGCGGGGGACAATGAGCAGTTCTTC. Protein: CASSRLAGDNEQFF.

The chain recombines TRBV5-1 with TRBJ1-2; D remains ambiguous. Germline V gene lookup returns CDR1 SGHRS and CDR2 YFSETQ. Trimming cost V 4 bases and J 3 bases, with 10 bases left between them. CDR3 length equals 13 residues. CDR3 sequence reads: CASSAALHYGYTF. Here the CDR3 DNA reads TGCGCCAGCAGCGCAGCCTTACACTATGGCTACACCTTC.

The V call is TRBV6-6, the J call TRBJ2-2, with D perhaps TRBD1 (5 bases). The germline CDR1 and CDR2 sequences are MNHNY and SVGAGI (reference sequence). The CDR3 length is 15 residues. V dropped 6 bases and J dropped 1 base, with 12 bases sitting between them. The CDR3 region is CASSRRQGNTGELFF. Written as DNA, the CDR3 is TGTGCCAGCAGCCGAAGGCAGGGGAACACCGGGGAGCTGTTTTTT.

The genes are TRBV7-9 and TRBJ1-1; 8 bases are a match to TRBD1. Germline V gene sequence: CDR1 SEHNR, CDR2 FQNEAQ (reference sequence). CDR3 size: 16 residues. The J segment lost 4 bases and the V segment lost 7 bases, leaving 14 bases of the junction unmatched. The CDR3 loop is CASTRNRGGITTEAFF. The CDR3 DNA is TGTGCCAGCACCAGAAACAGGGGGGGCATAACCACTGAAGCTTTCTTT.

This rearrangement joins TRBV11-2 to TRBJ1-1; tentatively, D is TRBD1 (5 bases). Per germline, CDR1 SGHAT and CDR2 FQNNGV. This CDR3 comprises 15 residues. The germline V and J ends were trimmed by 0 bases and 4 bases, with 12 bases remaining between them. CDR3 region: CASSLDSRQGTEAFF. As DNA, the CDR3 is TGTGCCAGCAGCTTAGATAGCAGGCAGGGCACTGAAGCTTTCTTT. Full variable domain (missing parts from reference TRBV11-2 and TRBJ1-1): EAGVAQSPRYKIIEKRQSVAFWCNPISGHATLYWYQQILGQGPKLLIQFQNNGVVDDSQLPKDRFSAERLKGVDSTLKIQPAKLEDSAVYLCASSLDSRQGTEAFFGQGTRLTVV.

The V call is TRBV29-1, the J call TRBJ2-1; 8 positions match TRBD2. The CDR3 spans 14 residues. J gave up 9 bases and V 7 bases, and 14 bases lay outside the gene matches. CDR1 is SQVTM, CDR2 ANQGSEA, per germline. This chain's CDR3 is CSGERAGEGGEQFF. CDR3 DNA: TGCAGCGGGGAAAGAGCGGGAGAAGGGGGTGAGCAGTTCTTC.

This clone was seen only once. The V call is TRBV18, the J call TRBJ1-4; no clear D gene. This CDR3 region has 15 residues. Trimming took off 3 bases at V and 3 bases at J, with 11 bases between the two ends. CDR1 is KGHSH, CDR2 LQKENI, per germline. The CDR3 spells CASSPQTRSNEKLFF. The CDR3 DNA reads TGTGCCAGCTCACCTCAAACAAGATCTAATGAAAAACTGTTTTTT.

This chain joins TRBV5-4 and TRBJ2-5; the match to TRBD2 covers 9 bases. The CDR3 consists of 14 residues. The V gene end was trimmed by 2 bases and the J gene end by 5 bases; junction bases not matched to a gene: 4. The V gene's germline CDR1 is SGHNT and CDR2 YYREEE (reference sequence). CDR3 protein: CASSFSGRGETQYF. The CDR3, as DNA: TGTGCCAGCAGCTTTAGCGGGAGAGGGGAGACCCAGTACTTC.

This chain connects TRBV28 to TRBJ1-5, with D perhaps TRBD1 (6 bases). This CDR3 region has 14 residues. Trimming took off 6 bases at V and 1 base at J, with 10 bases between the two ends. Germline V gives CDR1 MDHEN, CDR2 SYDVKM. For the CDR3, the DNA is TGTGCCAGCAGGCCAGGGGCGAGCAATCAGCCCCAGCATTTT. Translation gives CASRPGASNQPQHF.

V usage is TRBV7-2 and J usage is TRBJ2-3; 8 bases line up with TRBD2. After removal of 1 base from V and 4 bases from J, the junction contained 7 bases not matched to a gene. Per germline, CDR1 SGHTA and CDR2 FQGNSA. CDR3 length: 16 residues. The CDR3, as DNA: TGTGCCAGCAGCTTAGGAGGCGGGAGGATCTCAGATACGCAGTATTTT. It specifies CASSLGGGRISDTQYF. The variable domain in full, completed from reference TRBV7-2 and TRBJ2-3, reads GAGVSQSPSNKVTEKGKDVELRCDPISGHTALYWYRQSLGQGLEFLIYFQGNSAPDKSGLPSDRFSAERTGGSVSTLTIQRTQQEDSAVYLCASSLGGGRISDTQYFGPGTRLTVL.

V is TRBV2 and J is TRBJ2-1, with 9 bases matching TRBD2. With V trimmed by 5 bases and J by 7 bases, 9 bases remained unmatched. CDR1 and CDR2 from the germline V gene are SNHLY and FYNNEI. CDR3 size: 15 residues. CDR3 sequence: CASSPGLAKVNEQFF. CDR3 nucleotide sequence: TGTGCCAGCAGTCCGGGACTAGCTAAAGTGAATGAGCAGTTCTTC.

The chain carries TRBV5-4 and TRBJ2-5; perhaps TRBD1 as D (6 bases). This CDR3 region has 14 residues. The germline V gene has CDR1 SGHNT and CDR2 YYREEE (reference sequence). Trimming pared 3 bases from V and 7 bases from J, leaving 16 bases between. For the CDR3, the DNA is TGTGCCAGCAGCTCCCCGACCGCGACAGGGACCCAGTACTTC. Its protein is CASSSPTATGTQYF. The variable domain in full, completed from reference TRBV5-4 and TRBJ2-5, reads ETGVTQSPTHLIKTRGQQVTLRCSSQSGHNTVSWYQQALGQGPQFIFQYYREEENGRGNFPPRFSGLQFPNYSSELNVNALELDDSALYLCASSSPTATGTQYFGPGTRLLVL.

The chain combines TRBV6-6 with TRBJ1-1; D call uncertain. The CDR3 has 13 amino acids. The germline CDR1 and CDR2 sequences are MNHNY and SVGAGI (reference sequence). V was trimmed by 5 bases and J by 2 bases, leaving 9 bases between them. The CDR3 nucleotides are TGTGCCAGCAGTACTACATCAAACACTGAAGCTTTCTTT. It encodes CASSTTSNTEAFF.